Only one count was recorded for the clone carrying this TCR beta chain. Its antigen is not identified. The sample is drawn from a study of cytomegalovirus exposure and HLA in healthy donors. Study-level results: Cytomegalovirus status was reportedly diagnosed by the classifier with high specificity and sensitivity. Cytomegalovirus-associated TCR beta chains were listed, numbering approximately 150. Most TCR sequences were uncommon, yet certain public TCRs appeared in many donors.

Sequencing used immunoSEQ multiplex PCR; TCRdb keeps in-frame clones, though not all of them. This table has 200,000 to 250,000 clones, 75% to 95% appearing once. Sequencing was done on a sample of PBMCs. The TCR was taken from a woman between 18 and 30 years old in good health and CMV-seronegative.

Written as DNA, the CDR3 is TGTGCCACGACCGGGGGGACTTTATCCTACAATGAGCAGTTCTTC. Encoded protein: CATTGGTLSYNEQFF. The chain couples TRBV15 to TRBJ2-1, with 7 bases lining up with TRBD2. The CDR3 extends over 15 amino acids. The germline gives CDR1 LNHNV, CDR2 YYDKDF (reference sequence). V lost 9 bases, J lost 1 base, and 9 bases stayed unmatched.